The 2 T cell receptor beta chains below come from one sample, sequenced in a study of T cell repertoires and Cas9 in healthy adults. The protocol was immunoSEQ multiplex PCR, while the TCRdb copy is restricted to in-frame clones and leaves out a portion. The table shows tens of thousands of clones, with roughly nine tenths occurring only once. The specimen sequenced was CD4+ effector T cells (CD127+, CD25-, CD137-, CD154-) from PBMCs; culture status not recorded. The receptors originated from a human donor in good health.

V gene TRBV18 combines with J gene TRBJ1-2; D uncertain. V shed 3 bases and J shed 4 bases, with 24 bases lying between them. The germline V gene encodes CDR1 KGHSH and CDR2 LQKENI. CDR3 length: 18 amino acids. DNA of the CDR3: TGTGCCAGCTCACCGAGTGAGAGTTGGAGGGATTTTGCCTATGGCTACACCTTC. This sequence encodes CASSPSESWRDFAYGYTF.

The V gene is TRBV5-1, the J gene TRBJ2-5; D gene unclear. CDR1 SGHRS and CDR2 YFSETQ come from the germline V gene. Trimming stripped 4 bases from V and 0 bases from J, with 4 bases between. The CDR3 extends over 12 amino acids. The CDR3 DNA reads as TGCGCCAGCAGCACCAACCAAGAGACCCAGTACTTC. Protein: CASSTNQETQYF.